The 16 T cell receptor beta chains presented below share a single source sample, sequenced in a study of cytomegalovirus exposure and HLA in healthy donors. Amplification used 60 Vbeta primers and 13 Jbeta primers. The repertoire was sequenced with immunoSEQ multiplex PCR; TCRdb's copy has only in-frame clones and lacks some. The sample yields 100,000 to 150,000 clones, roughly 88% seen once. Sequenced: PBMCs. These TCRs come from a man aged 45-65 years in good health and CMV-seronegative.

The chain couples TRBV30 to TRBJ2-7, with D perhaps TRBD1 (5 bases). V dropped 5 bases and J dropped 0 bases, with 11 bases sitting between them. Germline V CDR1 and CDR2: GTSNPN, SVGIG (reference sequence). The CDR3 spans 13 residues. The CDR3 region is CAWCPGSSYEQYF. The CDR3 coding sequence is TGTGCCTGGTGCCCAGGGTCCTCCTACGAGCAGTACTTC.

The rearrangement joins TRBV2 to TRBJ2-5; no firm D call. This CDR3 has 12 residues. From germline, CDR1 is SNHLY and CDR2 FYNNEI. V lost 7 bases, J lost 4 bases, and 10 bases lay in between. The CDR3 nucleotides are TGTGCCAGCAACCAGGATCGAGAGACCCAGTACTTC. Its translation is CASNQDRETQYF.

The genes are TRBV15 and TRBJ2-5; TRBD2 aligns across 10 bases. Germline-derived CDR1 and CDR2 are LNHNV and YYDKDF (reference sequence). The CDR3 has 15 residues. Trimming removed 3 bases from V and 5 bases from J; junction bases left unmatched: 6. The CDR3 bases are TGTGCCACCAGCAGTGAGCGGGGGGGCGGGGAGACCCAGTACTTC. It encodes CATSSERGGGETQYF.

The chain recombines TRBV11-2 with TRBJ2-7, with TRBD2 matching over 7 bases. The V and J ends lost 6 bases and 2 bases, in that order; junction bases with no gene match: 7. This CDR3 is 14 amino acids long. Per germline, CDR1 SGHAT and CDR2 FQNNGV. The CDR3 DNA reads as TGTGCCAGCAGGGAGACGGGGGGACCCTACGAGCAGTACTTC. The encoded protein is CASRETGGPYEQYF. The variable domain in full, with the rest retrieved from reference TRBV11-2 and TRBJ2-7, is EAGVAQSPRYKIIEKRQSVAFWCNPISGHATLYWYQQILGQGPKLLIQFQNNGVVDDSQLPKDRFSAERLKGVDSTLKIQPAKLEDSAVYLCASRETGGPYEQYFGPGTRLTVT.

V usage is TRBV11-3 and J usage is TRBJ2-3; D may be TRBD1 (5 bases). The germline gives CDR1 SGHNT, CDR2 YENEEA. The germline V and J ends were trimmed by 5 bases and 0 bases, with 9 bases remaining between them. CDR3 length: 14 amino acids. The CDR3 spells CASSPGPSTDTQYF. The CDR3 coding sequence is TGTGCCAGCAGCCCAGGGCCGAGCACAGATACGCAGTATTTT.

The chain recombines TRBV19 with TRBJ1-5; 10 bases are a match to TRBD1. The CDR3 runs 17 residues. Germline V gene data show CDR1 as LNHDA and CDR2 as SQIVND (reference sequence). Trimming at V came to 5 bases and at J to 2 bases, leaving 9 bases not matched to a gene. The CDR3 bases are TGTGCCAGTAGTCCCCAAGACAGGGGGCTACGCAATCAGCCCCAGCATTTT. It yields the protein CASSPQDRGLRNQPQHF.

J is TRBJ1-2 and V is TRBV11-2, with TRBD1 matching over 7 bases. CDR3 length equals 13 residues. CDR1 is SGHAT and CDR2 is FQNNGV in the germline V gene. The trim removed 5 bases at V and 6 bases at J, leaving 6 bases unmatched. The chain's CDR3 is CASSADRVDGYTF. CDR3 coding DNA: TGTGCCAGCAGCGCCGACAGGGTCGATGGCTACACCTTC. The full variable domain, its missing parts supplied by reference TRBV11-2 and TRBJ1-2, is EAGVAQSPRYKIIEKRQSVAFWCNPISGHATLYWYQQILGQGPKLLIQFQNNGVVDDSQLPKDRFSAERLKGVDSTLKIQPAKLEDSAVYLCASSADRVDGYTFGSGTRLTVV.

This clone was observed a handful of times. The chain uses TRBV5-8 and TRBJ1-6, with D maybe TRBD1 (6 bases). The CDR3 loop spans 15 amino acids. Trimming removed 2 bases from V and 4 bases from J, with 10 bases in between. Germline V gives CDR1 SGHTS, CDR2 YDEGEE. The CDR3: CASSLVQGYNSPLHF. CDR3 bases: TGTGCCAGCAGCTTAGTTCAGGGGTATAATTCACCCCTCCACTTT.

The chain has TRBV27 and TRBJ1-1, with TRBD1 identical over 8 bases. CDR1 and CDR2 (germline): MNHEY, SMNVEV (reference sequence). CDR3 size: 13 residues. The V gene end was trimmed by 2 bases and the J gene end by 7 bases; junction bases not matched to a gene: 3. The CDR3 DNA follows: TGTGCCAGCAGTTTAGGACAGGGTGGTGAAGCTTTCTTT. It yields the protein CASSLGQGGEAFF.

The chain combines TRBV7-8 with TRBJ1-5, with a possible D match to TRBD1 (6 bases). Germline assignment: CDR1 SGHVS and CDR2 FQNEAQ. The length of the CDR3 is 15 residues. V lost 1 base, J lost 7 bases, and 14 bases lay in between. The CDR3 here is CASSLERGMGQPQHF. In DNA form, the CDR3 reads TGTGCCAGCAGCTTAGAGAGGGGGATGGGGCAGCCCCAGCATTTT.

This clone has only one observation. The chain links TRBV9 to TRBJ1-1; TRBD1 might be the D (5 bases). This CDR3 spans 13 amino acids. Germline CDR1 reads SGDLS; CDR2 reads YYNGEE. The V and J ends lost 4 bases and 1 base respectively, with 8 bases between them. CDR3 amino acids: CASSRTGNTEAFF. The CDR3 nucleotides are TGTGCCAGCAGCCGCACAGGGAACACTGAAGCTTTCTTT.

The chain combines TRBV5-1 with TRBJ2-7; D uncertain. Per germline, CDR1 SGHRS and CDR2 YFSETQ. Trimming cost V 4 bases and J 4 bases, with 12 bases left between them. This CDR3 has 13 amino acids. For the CDR3, the DNA is TGCGCCAGCAGCGTGGGTTCAGGTTACGAGCAGTACTTC. This codes for CASSVGSGYEQYF.

The V and J genes are TRBV20-1 and TRBJ1-2; D is unresolved. CDR3 length: 11 residues. Trimming left V 3 bases short and J 4 bases short, with 6 bases between. Germline lookup yields CDR1 DFQATT and CDR2 SNEGSKA (reference sequence). The CDR3 DNA is TGCAGTGCTAGTGGCTTCTATGGCTACACCTTC. Encoded protein: CSASGFYGYTF.

The rearrangement uses TRBV7-2 and TRBJ1-2, with 8 bases fitting TRBD1. Germline CDR1 SGHTA, CDR2 FQGNSA. The V gene end was trimmed by 3 bases and the J gene end by 7 bases; junction bases not matched to a gene: 7. CDR3 length: 14 residues. DNA of the CDR3: TGTGCCAGCAGCTTTATTCAGGACAGGGCTGGCTACACCTTC. It translates to CASSFIQDRAGYTF.

The gene calls are TRBV2 and TRBJ2-1, with 11 bases that match TRBD2. CDR3 length equals 16 residues. With V trimmed by 10 bases and J by 0 bases, 8 bases remained unmatched. Germline V gene lookup returns CDR1 SNHLY and CDR2 FYNNEI. CDR3 residues: CATFSGGAPSYNEQFF. The CDR3 nucleotides are TGTGCCACCTTTAGCGGGGGGGCCCCCTCCTACAATGAGCAGTTCTTC.

This chain connects TRBV9 to TRBJ2-5; D unresolved. The J call could be wrong; TRBJ2-7 is a better fit for the DNA end. The CDR3 has 12 amino acids. CDR1 is SGDLS and CDR2 is YYNGEE in the germline V gene. Here the CDR3 reads CASSSQFNEQYF. The CDR3 DNA reads TGTGCCAGCAGCTCGCAATTCAACGAGCAGTACTTC.